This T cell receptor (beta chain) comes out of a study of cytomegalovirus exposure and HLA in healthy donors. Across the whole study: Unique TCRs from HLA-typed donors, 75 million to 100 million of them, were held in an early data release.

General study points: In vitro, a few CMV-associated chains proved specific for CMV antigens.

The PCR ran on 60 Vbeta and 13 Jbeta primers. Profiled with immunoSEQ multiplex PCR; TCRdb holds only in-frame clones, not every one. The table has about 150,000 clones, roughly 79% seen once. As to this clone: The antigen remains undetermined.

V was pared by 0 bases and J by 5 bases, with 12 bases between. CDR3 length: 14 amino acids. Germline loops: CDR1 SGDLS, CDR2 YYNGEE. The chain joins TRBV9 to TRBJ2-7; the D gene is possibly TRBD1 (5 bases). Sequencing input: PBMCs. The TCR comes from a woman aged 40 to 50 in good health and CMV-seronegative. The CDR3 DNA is TGTGCCAGCAGCGTAGCTCTCCTCAGGGACGAGCAGTACTTC. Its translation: CASSVALLRDEQYF.